This T cell receptor beta chain was profiled in a study of blood T cell repertoires in COVID-19. Study as a whole: T cells, B-cell-depleted T cells, or PBMCs supplied cDNA or gDNA.

Original methodology: From reference gene primer amplification, estimates of nucleated cell counts were derived. The protocol was immunoSEQ multiplex PCR, while the TCRdb copy is restricted to in-frame clones and leaves out a portion. Clone size and V and J calls were adopted from that table, with D and trimming inferred from the DNA. Counted here are about 280,000 clones, approximately 85% occurring once; the ten biggest clones make up 11%. From germline, CDR1 is SGHNT and CDR2 YYREEE (reference sequence). Trimming pared 7 bases from V and 2 bases from J, leaving 12 bases between. This CDR3 has 13 amino acids.

The TCR comes from a woman aged 70 to 79 with acute or convalescent COVID-19. The V call is TRBV5-4, the J call TRBJ1-2; TRBD1 is a possible D gene (5 bases). Sequencing was carried out using peripheral blood. The CDR3 coding sequence is TGTGCCAGCCACTGGGGGGAGAACTATGGCTACACCTTC. Translated: CASHWGENYGYTF.